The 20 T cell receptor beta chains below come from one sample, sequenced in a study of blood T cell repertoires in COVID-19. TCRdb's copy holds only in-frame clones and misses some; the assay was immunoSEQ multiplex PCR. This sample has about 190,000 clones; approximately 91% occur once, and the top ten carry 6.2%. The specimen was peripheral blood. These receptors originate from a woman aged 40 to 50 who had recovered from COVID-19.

The CDR3 nucleotides read TGTGCCAGCAGTGGACAGGGGGCAGGGGATACGCAGTATTTT. Amino acid sequence: CASSGQGAGDTQYF. This chain connects TRBV11-1 to TRBJ2-3; TRBD1 aligns across 11 bases. The CDR3 is 14 residues long. With V trimmed by 6 bases and J by 6 bases, 5 bases remained unmatched. Germline V CDR1 and CDR2: SGHAT, FQDESV (reference sequence).

CDR3 protein: CATSNGAEIFYGYTF. The CDR3 nucleotides read TGTGCCACCTCAAATGGGGCCGAAATTTTCTATGGCTACACCTTC. The chain joins TRBV19 to TRBJ1-2; perhaps TRBD1 as D (5 bases). V was clipped by 10 bases and J by 4 bases, with 22 bases between them. The germline V gene encodes CDR1 LNHDA and CDR2 SQIVND (reference sequence). The CDR3 length is 15 residues.

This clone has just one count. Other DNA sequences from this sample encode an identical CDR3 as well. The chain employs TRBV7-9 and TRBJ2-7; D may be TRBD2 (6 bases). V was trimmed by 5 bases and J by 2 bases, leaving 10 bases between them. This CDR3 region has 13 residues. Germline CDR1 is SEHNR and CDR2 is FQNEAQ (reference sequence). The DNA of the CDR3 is TGTGCCAGCAGCCCGCAGCGGGCCTACGAGCAGTACTTC. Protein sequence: CASSPQRAYEQYF.

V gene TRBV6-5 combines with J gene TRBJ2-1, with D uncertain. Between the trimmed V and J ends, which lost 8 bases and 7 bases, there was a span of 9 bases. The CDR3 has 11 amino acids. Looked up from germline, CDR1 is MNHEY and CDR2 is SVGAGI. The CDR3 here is CASPQQNEQFF. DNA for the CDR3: TGTGCCAGCCCGCAACAAAATGAGCAGTTCTTC.

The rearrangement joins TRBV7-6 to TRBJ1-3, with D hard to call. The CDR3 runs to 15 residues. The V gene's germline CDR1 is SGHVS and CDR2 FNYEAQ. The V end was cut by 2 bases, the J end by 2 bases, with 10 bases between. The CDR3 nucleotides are TGTGCCAGCAGCTTAAGCCAGACTACTGGAAACACCATATATTTT. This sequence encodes CASSLSQTTGNTIYF.

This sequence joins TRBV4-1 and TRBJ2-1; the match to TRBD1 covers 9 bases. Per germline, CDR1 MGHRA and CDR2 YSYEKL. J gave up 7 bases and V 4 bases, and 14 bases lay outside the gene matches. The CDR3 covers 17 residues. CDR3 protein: CASSPQGQGVALNEQFF. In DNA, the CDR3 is TGCGCCAGCAGCCCCCAGGGACAGGGTGTTGCTCTAAATGAGCAGTTCTTC.

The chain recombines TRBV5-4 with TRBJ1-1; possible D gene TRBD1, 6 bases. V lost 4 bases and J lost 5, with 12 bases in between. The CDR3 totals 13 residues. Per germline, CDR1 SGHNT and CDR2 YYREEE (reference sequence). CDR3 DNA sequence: TGTGCCAGCAGCCCGAAGGGGGAAACTGAAGCTTTCTTT. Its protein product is CASSPKGETEAFF. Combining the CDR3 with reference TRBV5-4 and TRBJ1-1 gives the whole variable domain ETGVTQSPTHLIKTRGQQVTLRCSSQSGHNTVSWYQQALGQGPQFIFQYYREEENGRGNFPPRFSGLQFPNYSSELNVNALELDDSALYLCASSPKGETEAFFGQGTRLTVV.

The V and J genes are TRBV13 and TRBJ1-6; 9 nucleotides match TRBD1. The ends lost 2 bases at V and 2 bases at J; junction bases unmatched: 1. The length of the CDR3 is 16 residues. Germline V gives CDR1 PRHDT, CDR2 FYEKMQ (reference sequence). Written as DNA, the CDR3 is TGTGCCAGCAGCTTAAGGACAGGGGCCTATAATTCACCCCTCCACTTT. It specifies CASSLRTGAYNSPLHF.

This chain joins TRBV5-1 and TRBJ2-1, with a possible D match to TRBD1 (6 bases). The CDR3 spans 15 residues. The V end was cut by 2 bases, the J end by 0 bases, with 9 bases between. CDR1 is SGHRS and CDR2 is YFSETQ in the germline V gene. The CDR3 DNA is TGCGCCAGCAGCTTTGGGACACTCTCCTACAATGAGCAGTTCTTC. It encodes CASSFGTLSYNEQFF.

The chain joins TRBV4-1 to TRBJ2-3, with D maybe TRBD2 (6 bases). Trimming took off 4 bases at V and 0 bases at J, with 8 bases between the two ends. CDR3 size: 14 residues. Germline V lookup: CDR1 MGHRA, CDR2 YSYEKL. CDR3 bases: TGCGCCAGCAGCCTAGCGGCTAGCACAGATACGCAGTATTTT. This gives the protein CASSLAASTDTQYF.

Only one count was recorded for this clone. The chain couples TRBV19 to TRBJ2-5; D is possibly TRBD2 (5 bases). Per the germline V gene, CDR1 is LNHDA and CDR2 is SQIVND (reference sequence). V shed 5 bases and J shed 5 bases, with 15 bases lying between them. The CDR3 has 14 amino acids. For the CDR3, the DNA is TGTGCCAGTAGTGTCTCGCGGGTGGTGGAGACCCAGTACTTC. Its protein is CASSVSRVVETQYF.

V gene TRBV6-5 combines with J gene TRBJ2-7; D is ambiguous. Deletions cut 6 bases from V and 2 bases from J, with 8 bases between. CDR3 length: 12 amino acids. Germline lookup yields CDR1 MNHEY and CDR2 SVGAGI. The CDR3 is CASRTQTYEQYF. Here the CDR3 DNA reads TGTGCCAGCAGGACACAGACCTACGAGCAGTACTTC.

In nucleotides, the CDR3 is TGCAGCGTTTTCCTGGCGGGTCAGCCCCAGCATTTT. It codes for CSVFLAGQPQHF. The genes are TRBV29-1 and TRBJ1-5; D unresolved. Germline CDR1 and CDR2: SQVTM and ANQGSEA. This CDR3 is built from 12 residues. V was trimmed by 5 bases and J by 6 bases, leaving 11 bases between them.

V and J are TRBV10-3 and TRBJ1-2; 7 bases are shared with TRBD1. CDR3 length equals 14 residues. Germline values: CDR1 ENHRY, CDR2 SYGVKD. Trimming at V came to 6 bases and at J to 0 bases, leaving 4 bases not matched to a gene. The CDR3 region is CAIRGQDSNYGYTF. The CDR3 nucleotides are TGTGCCATCAGAGGACAGGATTCTAACTATGGCTACACCTTC.

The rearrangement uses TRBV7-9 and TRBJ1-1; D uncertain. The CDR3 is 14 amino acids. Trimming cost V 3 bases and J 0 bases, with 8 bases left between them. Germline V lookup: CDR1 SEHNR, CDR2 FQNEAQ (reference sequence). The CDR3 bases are TGTGCCAGCAGCTTCGCGGCAATGAACACTGAAGCTTTCTTT. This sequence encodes CASSFAAMNTEAFF.

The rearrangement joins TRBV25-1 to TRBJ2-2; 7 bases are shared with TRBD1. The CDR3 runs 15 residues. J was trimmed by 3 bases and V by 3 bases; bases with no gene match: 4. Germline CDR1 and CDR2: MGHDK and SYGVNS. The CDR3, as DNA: TGTGCCAGCAGTGAGACAGGGAGAGACACCGGGGAGCTGTTTTTT. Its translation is CASSETGRDTGELFF.

The CDR3 loop reads CASGTTGYISYEQYF. CDR3 coding DNA: TGTGCCAGCGGTACAACAGGGTATATCTCCTACGAGCAGTACTTC. The chain combines TRBV28 with TRBJ2-7; weak D call: TRBD1 (6 bases). CDR1 MDHEN and CDR2 SYDVKM come from the germline V gene. CDR3 size: 15 residues. V dropped 8 bases and J dropped 0 bases, with 17 bases sitting between them. Full variable domain (outside the CDR3, taken from reference TRBV28 and TRBJ2-7): DVKVTQSSRYLVKRTGEKVFLECVQDMDHENMFWYRQDPGLGLRLIYFSYDVKMKEKGDIPEGYSVSREKKERFSLILESASTNQTSMYLCASGTTGYISYEQYFGPGTRLTVT.

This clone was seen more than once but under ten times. The CDR3 bases are TGTGCCAGCACCCAAGGACAGGGGCTATCCGATGAGCAGTTCTTC. Amino acids: CASTQGQGLSDEQFF. The rearrangement links TRBV21-1 to TRBJ2-1; TRBD1 reflects the table's D call only, with no check against the DNA. TRBV21-1 is a pseudogene segment. The CDR3 spans 15 residues.

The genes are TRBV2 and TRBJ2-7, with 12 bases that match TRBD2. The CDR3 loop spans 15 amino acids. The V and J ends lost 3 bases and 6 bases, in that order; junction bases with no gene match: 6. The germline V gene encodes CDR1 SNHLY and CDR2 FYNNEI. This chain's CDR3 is CASSELAGGPGEQYF. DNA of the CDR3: TGTGCCAGCAGTGAGCTAGCGGGAGGGCCGGGCGAGCAGTACTTC.

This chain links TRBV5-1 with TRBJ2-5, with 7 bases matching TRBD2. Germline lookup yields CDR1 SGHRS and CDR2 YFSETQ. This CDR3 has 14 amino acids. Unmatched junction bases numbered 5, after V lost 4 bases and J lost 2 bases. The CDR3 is CASSGGVLQETQYF. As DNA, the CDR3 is TGCGCCAGCAGCGGGGGGGTTTTACAAGAGACCCAGTACTTC. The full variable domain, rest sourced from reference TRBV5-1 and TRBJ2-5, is KAGVTQTPRYLIKTRGQQVTLSCSPISGHRSVSWYQQTPGQGLQFLFEYFSETQRNKGNFPGRFSGRQFSNSRSEMNVSTLELGDSALYLCASSGGVLQETQYFGPGTRLLVL.